This T cell receptor (beta chain) was identified in a study of OX40 agonist ivuxolimab in advanced cancers. Germline CDR1 and CDR2: SGHRS and YFSETQ. CDR3 length: 14 amino acids. V lost 0 bases and J lost 8, with 11 bases in between. Some clones are missing from TCRdb's copy, which holds only in-frame ones; the method was immunoSEQ multiplex PCR. This table holds under 95,000 clones, roughly 84% found once. The receptor comes from an adult with an advanced solid tumor such as melanoma, head and neck, liver or kidney cancer. The genes are TRBV5-1 and TRBJ1-4; tentative D call: TRBD1 (5 bases). Sequences were derived from CD4+ or CD8+ T cells sorted from blood, sampled in a trial of the OX40 agonist ivuxolimab. CDR3 amino acids: CASSLAAGPEKLFF. CDR3 DNA sequence: TGCGCCAGCAGCTTGGCGGCAGGGCCGGAAAAACTGTTTTTT.